These 24 T cell receptor beta chains were all obtained from the same sample, sequenced in a study of blood T cell repertoires in COVID-19. Method: immunoSEQ multiplex PCR; TCRdb's copy keeps in-frame clones and lacks some. This table holds around 160,000 clones, approximately 80% found once. Sequencing was done on a sample of PBMCs or T cells enriched from blood (not recorded which). The receptors derive from a man aged 50-60 years who had recovered from COVID-19.

This clone was seen only a few times. The chain is built from TRBV19 and TRBJ1-4; 8 bases are shared with TRBD1. The CDR3 spans 14 residues. V gave up 3 bases and J gave up 8 bases; unmatched junction bases: 5. Per the germline V gene, CDR1 is LNHDA and CDR2 is SQIVND (reference sequence). The CDR3 nucleotides are TGTGCCAGTAGTATGGGGACAGGCGGAGAAAAACTGTTTTTT. Encoded protein: CASSMGTGGEKLFF. Full variable domain (outside the CDR3, taken from reference TRBV19 and TRBJ1-4): DGGITQSPKYLFRKEGQNVTLSCEQNLNHDAMYWYRQDPGQGLRLIYYSQIVNDFQKGDIAEGYSVSREKKESFPLTVTSAQKNPTAFYLCASSMGTGGEKLFFGSGTQLSVL.

The rearrangement joins TRBV28 to TRBJ2-5, with D maybe TRBD2 (6 bases). The CDR3 covers 14 residues. The V and J ends lost 6 bases and 4 bases respectively, with 15 bases between them. The germline CDR1 and CDR2 sequences are MDHEN and SYDVKM. For the CDR3, the DNA is TGTGCCAGCAGCCTGGGGGGACCAGGAGAGACCCAGTACTTC. Encoded protein: CASSLGGPGETQYF.

This clone was seen only once. This chain joins TRBV4-2 and TRBJ2-1, with 9 bases fitting TRBD1. CDR1 and CDR2 (germline): LGHNA, YNFKEQ. V trimming: 2 bases; J trimming: 8 bases; junction bases outside the gene matches: 7. The CDR3 loop spans 15 amino acids. DNA for the CDR3: TGTGCCAGCAGCCAACAGGGACAGGGAACGTATGAGCAGTTCTTC. Translating gives CASSQQGQGTYEQFF.

The chain has TRBV28 and TRBJ1-1; a weak D match, TRBD1 (6 bases). V lost 5 bases, J lost 7 bases, and 17 bases lay in between. CDR3 length: 14 residues. Germline lookup yields CDR1 MDHEN and CDR2 SYDVKM. CDR3 coding DNA: TGTGCCAGCAGTCTAACAGGGCCGGTCTTTGAAGCTTTCTTT. As protein: CASSLTGPVFEAFF.

The J gene is TRBJ1-4, the V gene TRBV7-8; D ambiguous. V was trimmed by 5 bases and J by 7 bases, leaving 17 bases between them. The CDR3 runs 15 residues. The V gene's germline CDR1 is SGHVS and CDR2 FQNEAQ. CDR3 region: CASSDGSGRAEKLFF. DNA of the CDR3: TGTGCCAGCAGCGATGGCTCTGGGCGGGCTGAAAAACTGTTTTTT.

The rearrangement joins TRBV14 to TRBJ2-1, with 9 bases lining up with TRBD1. The germline V gene has CDR1 SGHDN and CDR2 FVKESK. Trimming at V came to 2 bases and at J to 9 bases, leaving 5 bases not matched to a gene. The CDR3 has 14 residues. This CDR3 is CASSQYRGQGEQFF. The CDR3 DNA reads as TGTGCCAGCAGCCAATACAGGGGGCAGGGTGAGCAGTTCTTC. The entire variable domain, with the rest obtained from reference TRBV14 and TRBJ2-1, is as follows: EAGVTQFPSHSVIEKGQTVTLRCDPISGHDNLYWYRRVMGKEIKFLLHFVKESKQDESGMPNNRFLAERTGGTYSTLKVQPAELEDSGVYFCASSQYRGQGEQFFGPGTRLTVL.

CDR3 residues: CASNRQGNEQFF. CDR3 coding DNA: TGTGCCAGCAACAGACAGGGCAATGAGCAGTTCTTC. V and J are TRBV28 and TRBJ2-1, with TRBD1 matching 7 bases. V lost 7 bases and J lost 6; bases outside the gene matches: 3. CDR1 MDHEN and CDR2 SYDVKM come from the germline V gene. The CDR3 totals 12 residues.

The chain recombines TRBV5-1 with TRBJ1-1, with TRBD1 identical over 8 bases. V was pared by 5 bases and J by 4 bases, with 10 bases of the junction left unmatched. The CDR3 totals 15 residues. From germline, CDR1 is SGHRS and CDR2 YFSETQ. The CDR3 coding sequence is TGCGCCAGCAGTCAAAACCCTACAGGGGGCACTGAAGCTTTCTTT. Translation: CASSQNPTGGTEAFF.

The V gene is TRBV7-2, the J gene TRBJ2-1; TRBD2 agrees at 9 bases. After removal of 5 bases from V and 9 bases from J, the junction contained 14 bases not matched to a gene. CDR3 size: 16 residues. Germline V gene data show CDR1 as SGHTA and CDR2 as FQGNSA. The CDR3 sequence: CASSEEGVAGVTEQFF. CDR3 nucleotides: TGTGCCAGCAGCGAGGAAGGGGTAGCGGGAGTGACTGAGCAGTTCTTC. Looking up the rest from reference TRBV7-2 and TRBJ2-1 gives the full variable domain: GAGVSQSPSNKVTEKGKDVELRCDPISGHTALYWYRQSLGQGLEFLIYFQGNSAPDKSGLPSDRFSAERTGGSVSTLTIQRTQQEDSAVYLCASSEEGVAGVTEQFFGPGTRLTVL.

The chain employs TRBV19 and TRBJ2-2; D is unclear. V dropped 4 bases and J dropped 3 bases, with 15 bases sitting between them. CDR1 is LNHDA, CDR2 SQIVND, per germline (reference sequence). CDR3 length: 16 residues. The CDR3 reads CASSNVALPYTGELFF. DNA of the CDR3: TGTGCCAGTAGTAACGTGGCCTTGCCTTACACCGGGGAGCTGTTTTTT.

V is TRBV27 and J is TRBJ2-1; TRBD2 matches 7 bases. The V and J ends lost 3 bases and 16 bases, in that order; junction bases with no gene match: 6. This CDR3 region has 11 residues. Germline-derived CDR1 and CDR2 are MNHEY and SMNVEV (reference sequence). As DNA, the CDR3 is TGTGCCAGCAGTTTGGGAGGGAGGGTCTTCTTC. Translation gives CASSLGGRVFF.

This chain joins TRBV19 and TRBJ1-1; perhaps TRBD1 as D (5 bases). This CDR3 is built from 15 residues. Germline CDR1 is LNHDA and CDR2 is SQIVND (reference sequence). The ends were cut back, 3 bases at V and 7 bases at J, with 18 bases in the middle. The CDR3 bases are TGTGCCAGTAGTATCTTGGAGGGGAGATCAGGTGAAGCTTTCTTT. It yields the protein CASSILEGRSGEAFF.

The chain has TRBV9 and TRBJ2-7; 8 positions agree with TRBD2. The CDR3 is made up of 16 amino acids. Germline CDR1 reads SGDLS; CDR2 reads YYNGEE. V lost 0 bases to trimming and J lost 0 bases; unmatched junction nucleotides: 5. The CDR3, as DNA: TGTGCCAGCAGCGTAGAGGCTAGCGGGCCCTCCTACGAGCAGTACTTC. Translating gives CASSVEASGPSYEQYF.

J is TRBJ1-2 and V is TRBV2; perhaps TRBD1 as D (5 bases). Germline CDR1 is SNHLY and CDR2 is FYNNEI. The CDR3 loop spans 15 amino acids. V was pared by 1 base and J by 8 bases, with 17 bases between. The CDR3 here is CASSEDKFGGRGYTF. For the CDR3, the DNA is TGTGCCAGCAGTGAAGATAAGTTCGGGGGGAGGGGCTACACCTTC.

The V and J genes are TRBV19 and TRBJ2-3; the match to TRBD2 covers 10 bases. The CDR3 is 20 residues long. Losses at the gene ends were 4 bases for V and 0 bases for J; bases not matched to a gene: 16. Looked up from germline, CDR1 is LNHDA and CDR2 is SQIVND (reference sequence). The CDR3 loop reads CASSSTSGTSAAPSTDTQYF. The CDR3 DNA follows: TGTGCCAGTAGTAGCACCTCCGGGACTAGCGCGGCGCCTAGCACAGATACGCAGTATTTT.

V usage is TRBV7-6 and J usage is TRBJ1-4, with 9 bases matching TRBD1. The V and J ends lost 1 base and 7 bases, in that order; junction bases with no gene match: 7. CDR1 and CDR2 from the germline V gene are SGHVS and FNYEAQ. CDR3 length: 16 residues. For the CDR3, the DNA is TGTGCCAGCAGCTTAGATGGGACAGGGTACGGTGAAAAACTGTTTTTT. Its translation is CASSLDGTGYGEKLFF.

The CDR3 DNA sequence: TGTGCCACCAGTGAACCACAGGGGGGCCCCTACAATGAGCAGTTCTTC. Encoded protein: CATSEPQGGPYNEQFF. The rearrangement uses TRBV24-1 and TRBJ2-1; TRBD1 aligns across 8 bases. Trimming took 4 bases from V and 2 from J; bases not matched to a gene: 6. The CDR3 totals 16 residues. Germline V gene sequence: CDR1 KGHDR, CDR2 SFDVKD.

The rearrangement joins TRBV19 to TRBJ1-2; D not certain. The CDR3 contains 15 residues. Germline V gene lookup returns CDR1 LNHDA and CDR2 SQIVND (reference sequence). V was trimmed by 6 bases and J by 4 bases, leaving 18 bases between them. CDR3 DNA sequence: TGTGCCAGTAGCCCGACGTGGGGAGAGAGCTATGGCTACACCTTC. Protein: CASSPTWGESYGYTF.

The chain employs TRBV14 and TRBJ1-2; a weak D match, TRBD1 (5 bases). Germline CDR1 and CDR2: SGHDN and FVKESK. The CDR3 has 17 residues. Trimming took off 4 bases at V and 1 base at J, with 19 bases between the two ends. The CDR3 sequence: CASSRRRAGLVNYGYTF. CDR3 DNA sequence: TGTGCCAGCAGCCGAAGGAGAGCAGGGCTCGTTAACTATGGCTACACCTTC.

This sequence joins TRBV28 and TRBJ1-4; D may be TRBD1 (6 bases). The V end lost 1 base, the J end lost 4 bases, and 13 bases lay between the germline ends. CDR3 size: 16 residues. Germline CDR1 reads MDHEN; CDR2 reads SYDVKM. The CDR3: CASSLLDRRVNEKLFF. In nucleotides, the CDR3 is TGTGCCAGCAGTTTATTGGACAGAAGAGTTAATGAAAAACTGTTTTTT.

This clone was picked up one time. The CDR3 loop reads CSASPLASGHSYEQYF. CDR3 DNA sequence: TGCAGTGCTAGTCCCCTTGCCAGCGGCCACTCCTACGAGCAGTACTTC. This sequence joins TRBV20-1 and TRBJ2-7, with D possibly TRBD2 on 5 matching bases. Germline CDR1 and CDR2: DFQATT and SNEGSKA (reference sequence). This CDR3 is built from 16 residues. Trimming stripped 3 bases from V and 0 bases from J, with 18 bases between.

This clone was seen a handful of times. DNA of the CDR3: TGTGCCAGCAGCCCCTCACTACCCCGGACAGGGGGTAATTCACCCCTCCACTTT. Residues: CASSPSLPRTGGNSPLHF. The V call is TRBV5-5, the J call TRBJ1-6; 10 bases fit TRBD1. Trimming cost V 4 bases and J 6 bases; bases outside gene matches: 13. CDR1 is SGHKS, CDR2 YYEKEE, per germline (reference sequence). This CDR3 spans 18 amino acids.

V is TRBV30 and J is TRBJ2-7, with D unclear. CDR3 length equals 14 residues. V was trimmed by 0 bases and J by 1 base, leaving 10 bases between them. The V gene's germline CDR1 is GTSNPN and CDR2 SVGIG (reference sequence). The CDR3 DNA follows: TGTGCCTGGAGTGTATTAGAGGTTTCCTACGAGCAGTACTTC. Translation: CAWSVLEVSYEQYF.

This sequence joins TRBV24-1 and TRBJ2-1; 10 bases line up with TRBD2. Germline V CDR1 and CDR2: KGHDR, SFDVKD. V was clipped by 5 bases and J by 8 bases; unmatched bases: 11. CDR3 length: 16 amino acids. The CDR3 protein is CATSAGAGGPMDEQFF. The DNA of the CDR3 is TGTGCCACCAGTGCCGGAGCGGGAGGGCCAATGGATGAGCAGTTCTTC.